Listed below are T cell receptor beta chains from one sample, sequenced in a study of cytomegalovirus exposure and HLA in healthy donors. Here immunoSEQ multiplex PCR was the method, and the copy in TCRdb shows in-frame clones only, minus some. In the table there are 100,000 or so clones, roughly 76% of which are singletons. Sequenced material: PBMCs. All receptors come from a man between 40 and 49 years old in good health and CMV-seronegative. Each CDR3 is given with its conserved first and last residue. The D gene is left open where the match is weak. A row's size may be missing; if present it is once, few, many or a size class.

>TRBV5-1|-|-|TRBJ2-5
TGCGCCAGCAGCGATCTCATGGGCAGCCAAGAGACCCAGTACTTC
CASSDLMGSQETQYF
>TRBV19|few|TRBD1|TRBJ2-7
TGTGCCAGTAGTGGGGGACAGGGAAAGGCCTCCTACGAGCAGTACTTC
CASSGGQGKASYEQYF
>TRBV6-5|-|-|TRBJ2-7
TGTGCCAGCAGTTACTCTTCAGGGAACCCCTACGAGCAGTACTTC
CASSYSSGNPYEQYF
>TRBV5-4|once|TRBD1|TRBJ2-2
TGTGCCAGCAGCACACGGACAGGATGGGGGACCGGGGAGCTGTTTTTT
CASSTRTGWGTGELFF
>TRBV11-2|-|TRBD1|TRBJ1-2
TGTGCCAGCAGCCCGTCCACAGGGGAATATGGCTACACCTTC
CASSPSTGEYGYTF
>TRBV11-3|-|-|TRBJ2-7
TGTGCCAGCAGCTTTTCGGAGGGCTACGAGCAGTACTTC
CASSFSEGYEQYF
>TRBV5-1|-|-|TRBJ1-5
TGCGCCAGCAGCTTCTTCCCGGATCAGCCCCAGCATTTT
CASSFFPDQPQHF
>TRBV2|few|TRBD1|TRBJ1-2
TGTGCCAGCAGGGAGGGGGCGAGGAGCTACACCTTC
CASREGARSYTF
>TRBV7-2|-|-|TRBJ2-6
TGTGCCAGCAGCTTAGTCGGGGATTCAGCTGGGGCCAACGTCCTGACTTTC
CASSLVGDSAGANVLTF
>TRBV27|-|-|TRBJ2-1
TGTGCCAGCAGTATGGGACATAACTACAATGAGCAGTTCTTC
CASSMGHNYNEQFF
>TRBV5-8|-|-|TRBJ2-4
TGTGCCAGCAGCTCCAGTTTCTCGGGGAAAAACATTCAGTACTTC
CASSSSFSGKNIQYF
>TRBV13|-|-|TRBJ2-6
TGTGCCAGCAGGGCTCGTGGTATGGGGGCCAACGTCCTGACTTTC
CASRARGMGANVLTF
>TRBV7-9|-|TRBD2|TRBJ2-1
TGTGCCAGCAGCTTTACTAGCGGGGGGGACCAGTTCTTC
CASSFTSGGDQFF
>TRBV4-2|once|-|TRBJ2-2
TGTGCCAGCAGCCAAGATAGTAGCGGACAGAACACCGGGGAGCTGTTTTTT
CASSQDSSGQNTGELFF
>TRBV27|-|-|TRBJ2-3
TGTGCCAGCAGTTCTGGCACAGATACGCAGTATTTT
CASSSGTDTQYF
>TRBV4-2|-|-|TRBJ2-2
TGTGCCAGCAGCCAAGTAGGTCTGAGGGACACCGGGGAGCTGTTTTTT
CASSQVGLRDTGELFF
>TRBV28|-|-|TRBJ1-5
TGTGCCAGCAGTTTGCGGGGGGATCAGCCCCAGCATTTT
CASSLRGDQPQHF
>TRBV30|-|TRBD2|TRBJ2-5
TGTGCCTGGAGCTCTAGCGGGGGAGAGACCCAGTACTTC
CAWSSSGGETQYF
>TRBV5-4|-|TRBD2|TRBJ2-3
TGTGCCAGCAGCTTGGGGTTGACTAGCGGGGGGGCCCGAGATACGCAGTATTTT
CASSLGLTSGGARDTQYF
>TRBV5-1|-|-|TRBJ1-6
TGCGCCAGCAGCTTAAGCCAGACAGTTAATTCACCCCTCCACTTT
CASSLSQTVNSPLHF
>TRBV9|-|TRBD2|TRBJ2-2
TGTGCCAGCAGCGCCCGACTAGCAATCACCGGGGAGCTGTTTTTT
CASSARLAITGELFF
>TRBV19|-|-|TRBJ2-6
TGTGCCAGTTCGACGGGGTCCCGAGTCCTGACTTTC
CASSTGSRVLTF
>TRBV19|once|-|TRBJ2-7
TGTGCCAGTAGTATCGGCGGGGCCCTATCCTACGAGCAGTACTTC
CASSIGGALSYEQYF
>TRBV6-5|few|TRBD1|TRBJ2-1
TGTGCCAGCAGAGCGCGGACAGGGTCCTACAATGAGCAGTTCTTC
CASRARTGSYNEQFF
>TRBV6-6|once|TRBD2|TRBJ2-2
TGTGCCAGCAGTTATCTGTCGGGGGGGACCGGGGAGCTGTTTTTT
CASSYLSGGTGELFF
>TRBV27|-|-|TRBJ1-5
TGTGCCAGCAGTTTACAGGGTATAAGGCAGCCCCAGCATTTT
CASSLQGIRQPQHF
>TRBV7-2|-|TRBD2|TRBJ2-7
TGTGCCAGCAGCCCAGGCAGCGGGGGACTCTACGAGCAGTACTTC
CASSPGSGGLYEQYF
>TRBV15|-|TRBD1|TRBJ1-4
TGTGCCACCAGCAGGAGAACAGGGGGCGTTGAAAAACTGTTTTTT
CATSRRTGGVEKLFF
>TRBV7-3|-|-|TRBJ2-1
TGTGCCAGCAGCGCCCGAGTCTACAATGAGCAGTTCTTC
CASSARVYNEQFF
>TRBV27|-|-|TRBJ2-6
TGTGCCAGCAGTAATAGGGGGTACCCTATCGCAACTGGGGCCAACGTCCTGACTTTC
CASSNRGYPIATGANVLTF
>TRBV16|-|TRBD2|TRBJ2-7
TGTGCCAGCAGTCCTAGCGGGGGGTTAATCTACGAGCAGTACTTC
CASSPSGGLIYEQYF
>TRBV27|-|TRBD1|TRBJ1-6
TGTGCCAGCAGTATAACGGGACAGGGGGCTTCACCCCTCCACTTT
CASSITGQGASPLHF
>TRBV5-6|once|-|TRBJ2-1
TGTGCCAGCAGCTTGCAGGGCCGCCGACAATTCTTC
CASSLQGRRQFF
>TRBV7-9|-|TRBD1|TRBJ2-3
TGTGCCAGCAGCCGACAGGGAACAGATACGCAGTATTTT
CASSRQGTDTQYF
>TRBV9|few|-|TRBJ1-6
TGTGCCAGCAGCGTACAGGGAAATAATTCACCCCTCCACTTT
CASSVQGNNSPLHF
>TRBV28|few|TRBD1|TRBJ2-3
TGTGCCAGCAGCTTGGGACAGTCGGAAGATACGCAGTATTTT
CASSLGQSEDTQYF
>TRBV15|-|-|TRBJ1-6
TGTGCCACCAGCAGAGATGGGAGCTCCTATAATTCACCCCTCCACTTT
CATSRDGSSYNSPLHF
>TRBV2|many|TRBD2|TRBJ2-3
TGTGCCTCCAGTGGGCTAGCGGGGACCGCAGATACGCAGTATTTT
CASSGLAGTADTQYF
>TRBV4-1|-|-|TRBJ2-7
TGCGCCAGCAGCCAAGTATCGGCGGCAGAGCAGTACTTC
CASSQVSAAEQYF
>TRBV13|-|TRBD1|TRBJ1-1
TGTGCCAGCAGCCCGGGACAGGGAGGAAGTTACAGTGAAGCTTTCTTT
CASSPGQGGSYSEAFF
>TRBV5-1|-|-|TRBJ2-5
TGCGCCAGCAGGCAGGGAAGTAGGGAGACCCAGTACTTC
CASRQGSRETQYF
>TRBV9|-|TRBD1|TRBJ2-7
TGTGCCAGCAGCGAGGGACAGATTGGCTACGAGCAGTACTTC
CASSEGQIGYEQYF
>TRBV7-2|once|TRBD1|TRBJ1-1
TGTGCCAGCAGCTCTACAGGGGTTTACATGAACACTGAAGCTTTCTTT
CASSSTGVYMNTEAFF
>TRBV27|-|-|TRBJ2-7
TGTGCCAGCAGTCCGGGCTTCGGGGGACCCTACGAGCAGTACTTC
CASSPGFGGPYEQYF
>TRBV7-6|few|-|TRBJ1-1
TGTGCCAGCAGCTCCCAGTGGAACACTGAAGCTTTCTTT
CASSSQWNTEAFF
>TRBV2|-|-|TRBJ1-4
TGTGCCAGCAGTGACCCAGGGGCAACTAATGAAAAACTGTTTTTT
CASSDPGATNEKLFF
>TRBV2|-|TRBD1|TRBJ1-1
TGTGCCAGCAGTGACGAGGGGGCGGGCACTGAAGCTTTCTTT
CASSDEGAGTEAFF
>TRBV27|-|-|TRBJ2-3
TGTGCCAGCAACATGCTGAGGGGCACAGATACGCAGTATTTT
CASNMLRGTDTQYF
>TRBV4-3|-|TRBD2|TRBJ2-5
TGCGCCAGCAGCCGGGGACTAGCGGGTGGAGAGACCCAGTACTTC
CASSRGLAGGETQYF
>TRBV2|-|TRBD1|TRBJ2-3
TGTGCCAGCAACTCGCCGGGACAGGGGGTAGATACGCAGTATTTT
CASNSPGQGVDTQYF
>TRBV28|-|TRBD1|TRBJ2-2
TGTGCCAGCAGTTCTCCCCGACAGGGTTCTAACACCGGGGAGCTGTTTTTT
CASSSPRQGSNTGELFF
>TRBV11-1|-|TRBD1|TRBJ2-1
TGTGCCAGCAGCTGGGACAGGGCCTACAATGAGCAGTTCTTC
CASSWDRAYNEQFF